Listed below are T cell receptor beta chains from one sample, sequenced in a study of T cells in tumors after PD-1 blockade. Clones were read by immunoSEQ multiplex PCR, and TCRdb kept only the in-frame ones, dropping some. The sample has 11,000 to 15,000 clones, around 62% seen once; the top ten hold roughly 29%. The specimen comprised tumor tissue, sampled after anti-PD-1 treatment. The receptors shown here come from a human donor with cutaneous squamous cell carcinoma. Each CDR3 is given with its conserved first and last residue. Fields, in order: CDR3 protein, CDR3 DNA, J gene, V gene, D gene, clone size. A D gene is named only where the DNA matches it firmly. Rows give clone size only sometimes, using once, few, many, or a class for an expanded clone.

CDR3aa: CASKGGSSAYNEQFF; CDR3nt: TGCGCCAGCAAAGGCGGGAGTAGCGCCTACAATGAGCAGTTCTTC; j_gene: TRBJ2-1; v_gene: TRBV10-2; d_gene: TRBD2; abundance: -
CDR3aa: CASSQDRGLAGVNPKNIQYF; CDR3nt: TGTGCCAGCAGCCAAGATAGGGGACTAGCGGGAGTAAACCCCAAAAACATTCAGTACTTC; j_gene: TRBJ2-4; v_gene: TRBV3-1/TRBV3-2; d_gene: TRBD2; abundance: -
CDR3aa: CASSRTGSGYNEQFF; CDR3nt: TGTGCCAGCAGCCGTACAGGGTCGGGGTACAATGAGCAGTTCTTC; j_gene: TRBJ2-1; v_gene: TRBV7-3; d_gene: -; abundance: -
CDR3aa: CASSGTRGGGAQFF; CDR3nt: TGTGCCAGCAGCGGGACCCGAGGCGGGGGGGCGCAGTTCTTC; j_gene: TRBJ2-1; v_gene: TRBV9; d_gene: TRBD2; abundance: -
CDR3aa: CASSITGGQPQHF; CDR3nt: TGTGCCAGCAGTATAACGGGGGGTCAGCCCCAGCATTTT; j_gene: TRBJ1-5; v_gene: TRBV6-2/TRBV6-3; d_gene: -; abundance: -
CDR3aa: CASSPTTDRVYEQYF; CDR3nt: TGTGCCAGCAGCCCTACCACGGACAGAGTCTACGAGCAGTACTTC; j_gene: TRBJ2-7; v_gene: TRBV7-2; d_gene: -; abundance: -
CDR3aa: CASRRGLAGSPSTDTQYF; CDR3nt: TGTGCCAGCAGGAGGGGACTAGCGGGAAGTCCTAGCACAGATACGCAGTATTTT; j_gene: TRBJ2-3; v_gene: TRBV4-2; d_gene: TRBD2; abundance: -
CDR3aa: CASSQDPWATEKLFF; CDR3nt: TGCGCCAGCAGCCAAGATCCGTGGGCAACTGAAAAACTGTTTTTT; j_gene: TRBJ1-4; v_gene: TRBV4-1; d_gene: -; abundance: -
CDR3aa: CASRGLAGVNEQFF; CDR3nt: TGTGCCAGTAGGGGACTAGCGGGAGTGAATGAGCAGTTCTTC; j_gene: TRBJ2-1; v_gene: TRBV6-5; d_gene: TRBD2; abundance: -
CDR3aa: CASSLKREAYNEQFF; CDR3nt: TGTGCCAGCAGCTTGAAGCGGGAGGCCTACAATGAGCAGTTCTTC; j_gene: TRBJ2-1; v_gene: TRBV5-4; d_gene: TRBD2; abundance: once
CDR3aa: CASSLDWGSEQFF; CDR3nt: TGTGCCAGCAGCTTAGATTGGGGGTCTGAGCAGTTCTTC; j_gene: TRBJ2-1; v_gene: TRBV7-9; d_gene: -; abundance: -
CDR3aa: CASSWDAMNTQYF; CDR3nt: TGTGCCAGCAGCTGGGACGCTATGAATACGCAGTATTTT; j_gene: TRBJ2-3; v_gene: TRBV5-4; d_gene: -; abundance: -
CDR3aa: CASSTLTGSGELFF; CDR3nt: TGTGCCAGTAGTACCCTTACAGGGTCCGGGGAGCTGTTTTTT; j_gene: TRBJ2-2; v_gene: TRBV19; d_gene: -; abundance: -
CDR3aa: CASSPGSLGGYTF; CDR3nt: TGTGCCAGCAGCCCCGGGTCCCTCGGAGGCTACACCTTC; j_gene: TRBJ1-2; v_gene: TRBV27; d_gene: -; abundance: few
CDR3aa: CASMTGLNEKLFF; CDR3nt: TGTGCCAGCATGACAGGACTAAATGAAAAACTGTTTTTT; j_gene: TRBJ1-4; v_gene: TRBV5-5; d_gene: -; abundance: -
CDR3aa: CASSYSQSGTGFVPEAFF; CDR3nt: TGTGCCAGCAGTTACTCCCAATCCGGGACAGGGTTTGTCCCTGAAGCTTTCTTT; j_gene: TRBJ1-1; v_gene: TRBV6-2/TRBV6-3; d_gene: TRBD1; abundance: -
CDR3aa: CASSLERGGVPGHEQFF; CDR3nt: TGTGCCAGCAGCTTGGAGCGTGGAGGAGTGCCAGGGCATGAGCAGTTCTTC; j_gene: TRBJ2-1; v_gene: TRBV5-4; d_gene: -; abundance: few
CDR3aa: CASSMTAAGNQPQHF; CDR3nt: TGTGCCAGTAGTATGACGGCCGCGGGGAATCAGCCCCAGCATTTT; j_gene: TRBJ1-5; v_gene: TRBV19; d_gene: -; abundance: -
CDR3aa: CASSGQRLTSGRLNEQFF; CDR3nt: TGTGCCAGCAGCGGCCAGCGGCTGACTAGCGGGAGATTGAATGAGCAGTTCTTC; j_gene: TRBJ2-1; v_gene: TRBV7-2; d_gene: TRBD2; abundance: -
CDR3aa: CASSQGRPGELFF; CDR3nt: TGTGCCAGCAGCCAAGGTCGTCCCGGGGAGCTGTTTTTT; j_gene: TRBJ2-2; v_gene: TRBV3-1/TRBV3-2; d_gene: -; abundance: once
CDR3aa: CASSESPRQSYNSPLHF; CDR3nt: TGCGCCAGCAGTGAGTCCCCCAGACAGTCTTATAATTCACCCCTCCACTTT; j_gene: TRBJ1-6; v_gene: TRBV10-2; d_gene: -; abundance: few
CDR3aa: CASSRSGGLNEQFF; CDR3nt: TGTGCCAGCAGCCGGAGCGGGGGCCTCAATGAGCAGTTCTTC; j_gene: TRBJ2-1; v_gene: TRBV3-1/TRBV3-2; d_gene: TRBD2; abundance: -
CDR3aa: CASSSGTLSSTDTQYF; CDR3nt: TGCGCCAGCAGTTCCGGGACCTTATCTAGCACAGATACGCAGTATTTT; j_gene: TRBJ2-3; v_gene: TRBV5-1; d_gene: -; abundance: -
CDR3aa: CASGPPGLATINEQFF; CDR3nt: TGTGCCAGCGGCCCGCCGGGACTAGCGACGATCAATGAGCAGTTCTTC; j_gene: TRBJ2-1; v_gene: TRBV7-9; d_gene: TRBD2; abundance: -
CDR3aa: CASSIRDRAGNTIYF; CDR3nt: TGTGCCAGCAGTATACGGGACAGGGCTGGAAACACCATATATTTT; j_gene: TRBJ1-3; v_gene: TRBV2; d_gene: TRBD1; abundance: -
CDR3aa: CASSLTDNTEAFF; CDR3nt: TGTGCCAGCAGCCTCACGGACAACACTGAAGCTTTCTTT; j_gene: TRBJ1-1; v_gene: TRBV14; d_gene: -; abundance: -
CDR3aa: CASSLYHNRPNTEAFF; CDR3nt: TGTGCCAGCAGCTTATACCACAACAGGCCGAACACTGAAGCTTTCTTT; j_gene: TRBJ1-1; v_gene: TRBV7-9; d_gene: -; abundance: -
CDR3aa: CASSFGQGATDTQYF; CDR3nt: TGCGCCAGCAGCTTTGGACAGGGGGCGACAGATACGCAGTATTTT; j_gene: TRBJ2-3; v_gene: TRBV5-1; d_gene: TRBD1; abundance: -
CDR3aa: CASSTWTSGGVTDTQYF; CDR3nt: TGTGCCAGTAGTACGTGGACTAGCGGGGGGGTGACAGATACGCAGTATTTT; j_gene: TRBJ2-3; v_gene: TRBV19; d_gene: TRBD2; abundance: -
CDR3aa: CASSLGYGYTGELFF; CDR3nt: TGTGCCAGCAGCTTGGGCTACGGTTACACCGGGGAGCTGTTTTTT; j_gene: TRBJ2-2; v_gene: TRBV5-6; d_gene: -; abundance: -
CDR3aa: CASSLWATGGAYEQYF; CDR3nt: TGTGCCAGCAGTTTATGGGCGACAGGGGGCGCATACGAGCAGTACTTC; j_gene: TRBJ2-7; v_gene: TRBV27; d_gene: TRBD1; abundance: -
CDR3aa: CASSIRGSTGELFF; CDR3nt: TGTGCCAGTAGTATAAGGGGGTCTACCGGGGAGCTGTTTTTT; j_gene: TRBJ2-2; v_gene: TRBV19; d_gene: -; abundance: -
CDR3aa: CSVLAGYRDEQFF; CDR3nt: TGCAGCGTTCTAGCGGGATATCGGGATGAGCAGTTCTTC; j_gene: TRBJ2-1; v_gene: TRBV29-1; d_gene: TRBD2; abundance: -
CDR3aa: CASIRILRDIGGEQETQYF; CDR3nt: TGTGCCAGCATCAGGATTCTCCGGGACATCGGAGGGGAGCAAGAGACCCAGTACTTC; j_gene: TRBJ2-5; v_gene: TRBV5-6; d_gene: -; abundance: medium-sized
CDR3aa: CASSQPRGLINNEQFF; CDR3nt: TGTGCCAGCAGTCAACCCCGAGGACTAATCAACAATGAGCAGTTCTTC; j_gene: TRBJ2-1; v_gene: TRBV28; d_gene: -; abundance: -
CDR3aa: CASSLLVVTYNEQFF; CDR3nt: TGTGCCAGCAGCCTACTAGTAGTCACCTACAATGAGCAGTTCTTC; j_gene: TRBJ2-1; v_gene: TRBV11-3; d_gene: -; abundance: -
CDR3aa: CASSLALSTGGDEQYF; CDR3nt: TGTGCCAGCAGCTTAGCGCTGTCCACGGGGGGAGACGAGCAGTACTTC; j_gene: TRBJ2-7; v_gene: TRBV7-9; d_gene: TRBD2; abundance: few
CDR3aa: CASSQTGFPGELFF; CDR3nt: TGCGCCAGCAGCCAAACAGGGTTCCCCGGGGAGCTGTTTTTT; j_gene: TRBJ2-2; v_gene: TRBV5-1; d_gene: -; abundance: -
CDR3aa: CASSSPSGGYSTDTQYF; CDR3nt: TGTGCCAGCAGCTCCCCCAGCGGGGGGTATAGCACAGATACGCAGTATTTT; j_gene: TRBJ2-3; v_gene: TRBV5-4; d_gene: TRBD2; abundance: -
CDR3aa: CASSHGTGVLWKAQYF; CDR3nt: TGTGCCAGCAGCCACGGTACAGGGGTCCTTTGGAAGGCCCAGTACTTC; j_gene: TRBJ2-5; v_gene: TRBV3-1/TRBV3-2; d_gene: TRBD1; abundance: few
CDR3aa: CASSMATGGVYEQYF; CDR3nt: TGTGCCAGCAGCATGGCCACAGGGGGGGTATACGAGCAGTACTTC; j_gene: TRBJ2-7; v_gene: TRBV7-8; d_gene: -; abundance: medium-sized
CDR3aa: CAPTQGDEKLFF; CDR3nt: TGTGCCCCCACCCAGGGGGACGAAAAACTGTTTTTT; j_gene: TRBJ1-4; v_gene: TRBV19; d_gene: TRBD1; abundance: -
CDR3aa: CASSHGGRYEQYF; CDR3nt: TGTGCCAGCAGCCATGGAGGGAGGTACGAGCAGTACTTC; j_gene: TRBJ2-7; v_gene: TRBV3-1/TRBV3-2; d_gene: -; abundance: -
CDR3aa: CASSQGVNYGYTF; CDR3nt: TGTGCCAGCAGCCAAGGGGTTAACTATGGCTACACCTTC; j_gene: TRBJ1-2; v_gene: TRBV14; d_gene: -; abundance: -
CDR3aa: CASSSGPADTQYF; CDR3nt: TGTGCCAGCAGTTCCGGGCCAGCCGATACGCAGTATTTT; j_gene: TRBJ2-3; v_gene: TRBV12-3/TRBV12-4; d_gene: -; abundance: -
CDR3aa: CASKAGRTGVAGELFF; CDR3nt: TGTGCCAGCAAAGCCGGCCGGACAGGGGTTGCCGGGGAGCTGTTTTTT; j_gene: TRBJ2-2; v_gene: TRBV2; d_gene: TRBD1; abundance: -
CDR3aa: CASSQGGQGLYNEQFF; CDR3nt: TGTGCCAGCAGCCAAGGAGGACAGGGGCTCTACAATGAGCAGTTCTTC; j_gene: TRBJ2-1; v_gene: TRBV4-2; d_gene: TRBD1; abundance: few
CDR3aa: CASSARELNTEAFF; CDR3nt: TGTGCCAGCAGCGCTCGGGAGTTAAACACTGAAGCTTTCTTT; j_gene: TRBJ1-1; v_gene: TRBV3-1/TRBV3-2; d_gene: -; abundance: -
CDR3aa: CSASHGTLYNEQFF; CDR3nt: TGCAGTGCTAGTCACGGGACTCTATACAATGAGCAGTTCTTC; j_gene: TRBJ2-1; v_gene: TRBV20-1; d_gene: -; abundance: -
CDR3aa: CASRPQGFAQETQYF; CDR3nt: TGTGCCAGCAGGCCACAGGGTTTCGCCCAAGAGACCCAGTACTTC; j_gene: TRBJ2-5; v_gene: TRBV28; d_gene: -; abundance: -
CDR3aa: CATSRDTGNYGYTF; CDR3nt: TGTGCCACCAGCAGAGATACAGGGAACTATGGCTACACCTTC; j_gene: TRBJ1-2; v_gene: TRBV15; d_gene: -; abundance: -